One sample yielded the 17 T cell receptor beta chains listed below, sequenced in a study of blood T cells in healthy people across ages. The second PCR ran about 6 to 11 cycles with a sample-barcoded 5' primer and J-beta primers. Each CDR3 protein is one row after TCRdb ran MiXCR on the 5' RACE reads. The sample holds about 1,500,000 distinct CDR3 sequences, 28% seen once. What was sequenced was blood. These TCRs come from a woman younger than 45 in good health.

The V call is TRBV7-6, the J call TRBJ2-3, with 7 nucleotides matching TRBD1. CDR1 is SGHVS, CDR2 FNYEAQ, per germline. The CDR3 is made up of 16 amino acids. V trimming: 8 bases; J trimming: 0 bases; junction bases outside the gene matches: 11. CDR3 protein: CASATGVDASTDTQYF. The CDR3 region has the DNA TGTGCCAGCGCCACAGGGGTGGACGCTAGCACAGATACGCAGTATTTT.

This clonotype was counted a few times. This chain uses TRBV12-3 or TRBV12-4 with TRBJ2-1; D not resolved. Trimming took off 4 bases at V and 7 bases at J, with 11 bases between the two ends. This CDR3 contains 13 residues. This chain's CDR3 is CASSSLPANEQFF. The DNA of the CDR3 is TGTGCCAGCAGTTCCCTCCCTGCAAATGAGCAGTTCTTC.

This clonotype was recorded at least ten times. This sequence joins TRBV5-1 and TRBJ2-1, with D possibly matching TRBD2 (6 bases). V was trimmed by 2 bases and J by 0 bases, leaving 12 bases between them. The CDR3 runs to 16 residues. From germline, CDR1 is SGHRS and CDR2 YFSETQ. The CDR3 here is CASSLIRGSSYNEQFF. The CDR3 DNA sequence: TGCGCCAGCAGCTTAATCCGGGGGAGCTCCTACAATGAGCAGTTCTTC.

This clonotype was seen ten or more times. The chain combines TRBV29-1 with TRBJ2-7, with D perhaps matching TRBD1 (6 bases). The germline V gene has CDR1 SQVTM and CDR2 ANQGSEA. This CDR3 has 12 residues. V lost 3 bases and J lost 3, with 9 bases in between. CDR3 sequence reads: CSVDGQSYEQYF. The CDR3 DNA reads as TGCAGCGTTGACGGACAGAGCTACGAGCAGTACTTC.

There are many counts of this clonotype. The CDR3 sequence: CSAFWGSYNEQFF. The CDR3 coding sequence is TGCAGCGCCTTTTGGGGCTCCTACAATGAGCAGTTCTTC. The genes are TRBV29-1 and TRBJ2-1; D unclear. The germline V and J ends were trimmed by 7 bases and 0 bases, with 10 bases remaining between them. This CDR3 region has 13 residues. Looked up from germline, CDR1 is SQVTM and CDR2 is ANQGSEA.

This clonotype showed up many times. The chain combines TRBV29-1 with TRBJ1-2; a possible D gene is TRBD1 (5 bases). The CDR3 contains 14 residues. The V and J ends lost 6 bases and 4 bases respectively, with 18 bases between them. The V gene's germline CDR1 is SQVTM and CDR2 ANQGSEA. The CDR3 is CSVASGGQGYGYTF. The DNA of the CDR3 is TGCAGCGTGGCTAGTGGCGGGCAGGGCTATGGCTACACCTTC.

This clonotype was observed a few times. V gene TRBV29-1 combines with J gene TRBJ1-1, with 8 nucleotides matching TRBD1. Germline-derived CDR1 and CDR2 are SQVTM and ANQGSEA. V shed 1 base and J 5 bases; nucleotides not matched to a gene: 9. The CDR3 covers 15 residues. In DNA, the CDR3 is TGCAGCGTTGAAGCTCAAGGACAGGGTGATACTGAAGCTTTCTTT. Protein: CSVEAQGQGDTEAFF.

The CDR3 sequence is CASLLRGTSGANVLTF. CDR3 in DNA: TGTGCCAGCCTGTTGAGGGGTACCTCTGGGGCCAACGTCCTGACTTTC. The chain has TRBV19 and TRBJ2-6; D tentatively fits TRBD1 or TRBD2 (5 bases each). Germline loops: CDR1 LNHDA, CDR2 SQIVND (reference sequence). The CDR3 has 16 amino acids. V shed 9 bases and J shed 0 bases, with 15 bases lying between them. The whole variable domain, remainder taken from reference TRBV19 and TRBJ2-6, is DGGITQSPKYLFRKEGQNVTLSCEQNLNHDAMYWYRQDPGQGLRLIYYSQIVNDFQKGDIAEGYSVSREKKESFPLTVTSAQKNPTAFYLCASLLRGTSGANVLTFGAGSRLTVL.

This clonotype was observed a few times. V gene TRBV14 combines with J gene TRBJ2-1; D perhaps matches TRBD1 (6 bases). Germline V gives CDR1 SGHDN, CDR2 FVKESK. Trimming took 3 bases from V and 11 from J, leaving 17 bases between them. The CDR3 contains 14 residues. This CDR3 reads CASSHPGEGTQQFF. For the CDR3, the DNA is TGTGCCAGCAGCCATCCCGGTGAGGGGACACAGCAGTTCTTC.

V and J are TRBV7-2 and TRBJ2-1; D remains unclear. From germline, CDR1 is SGHTA and CDR2 FQGNSA. V shed 2 bases and J shed 8 bases, with 10 bases lying between them. The CDR3 runs to 13 residues. CDR3 DNA: TGTGCCAGCAGCTTATTAGGGTACGATGAGCAGTTCTTC. It encodes CASSLLGYDEQFF.

Regarding this clonotype: Compared with germline, one end of the junction differs, possibly owing to a read error. The chain joins TRBV7-3 to TRBJ2-2; possible D gene TRBD2, 5 bases. Germline assignment: CDR1 SGHTA and CDR2 FQGTGA. The CDR3 has 15 residues. CDR3 DNA: TGTGCCAGCAGCAGAGGACCATTGAACACCGGGGAGCGGTTTTTT. This codes for CASSRGPLNTGERFF.

The rearrangement uses TRBV20-1 and TRBJ1-2; D remains unclear. Looked up from germline, CDR1 is DFQATT and CDR2 is SNEGSKA (reference sequence). The CDR3 is 11 amino acids. V shed 3 bases and J shed 7 bases, with 9 bases lying between them. CDR3 sequence reads: CSARFGSGYTF. As DNA, the CDR3 is TGCAGTGCTAGGTTTGGGTCTGGCTACACCTTC.

This clonotype was seen only a few times. V and J are TRBV28 and TRBJ1-5, with 7 bases matching TRBD1. This CDR3 spans 15 amino acids. Per the germline V gene, CDR1 is MDHEN and CDR2 is SYDVKM. V lost 5 bases to trimming and J lost 4 bases; unmatched junction nucleotides: 8. The CDR3 region has the DNA TGTGCCAGCAGTCCCGGGACAGATGTAAATCAGCCCCAGCATTTT. Encoded protein: CASSPGTDVNQPQHF.

This clonotype occurred many times. The chain joins TRBV5-1 to TRBJ2-3, with 7 bases fitting TRBD1. This CDR3 region has 15 residues. The germline gives CDR1 SGHRS, CDR2 YFSETQ. The ends lost 3 bases at V and 4 bases at J; junction bases unmatched: 8. The CDR3 DNA is TGCGCCAGCAGCTCGACGACAGGGACCGCAGATACGCAGTATTTT. This sequence encodes CASSSTTGTADTQYF.

Only a few counts were recorded for this clonotype. The rearrangement joins TRBV29-1 to TRBJ2-1; D remains unclear. The CDR3 is 13 residues long. Germline-derived CDR1 and CDR2 are SQVTM and ANQGSEA. V gave up 4 bases and J gave up 5 bases, with 12 bases separating them. Written as DNA, the CDR3 is TGCAGCGTTGTGTCTCGTTCGAACAATGAGCAGTTCTTC. Protein product: CSVVSRSNNEQFF.

This rearrangement joins TRBV27 to TRBJ2-1, with D unclear. Germline CDR1 MNHEY, CDR2 SMNVEV (reference sequence). The CDR3 sequence is 13 residues long. V lost 2 bases and J lost 2, with 4 bases in between. CDR3 sequence reads: CASSLQPYNEQFF. The CDR3 nucleotides are TGTGCCAGCAGTTTACAGCCCTACAATGAGCAGTTCTTC.

In this sample, this clonotype turned up a few times. V usage is TRBV20-1 and J usage is TRBJ1-6; the D gene is possibly TRBD1 (5 bases). Trimming shortened V by 0 bases and J by 4 bases, and 13 bases separated the two germline ends. The CDR3 is 16 amino acids. Germline values: CDR1 DFQATT, CDR2 SNEGSKA (reference sequence). CDR3 residues: CSARDGRKGYNSPLHF. CDR3 nucleotide sequence: TGCAGTGCTAGAGATGGGAGAAAGGGGTATAATTCACCCCTCCACTTT.